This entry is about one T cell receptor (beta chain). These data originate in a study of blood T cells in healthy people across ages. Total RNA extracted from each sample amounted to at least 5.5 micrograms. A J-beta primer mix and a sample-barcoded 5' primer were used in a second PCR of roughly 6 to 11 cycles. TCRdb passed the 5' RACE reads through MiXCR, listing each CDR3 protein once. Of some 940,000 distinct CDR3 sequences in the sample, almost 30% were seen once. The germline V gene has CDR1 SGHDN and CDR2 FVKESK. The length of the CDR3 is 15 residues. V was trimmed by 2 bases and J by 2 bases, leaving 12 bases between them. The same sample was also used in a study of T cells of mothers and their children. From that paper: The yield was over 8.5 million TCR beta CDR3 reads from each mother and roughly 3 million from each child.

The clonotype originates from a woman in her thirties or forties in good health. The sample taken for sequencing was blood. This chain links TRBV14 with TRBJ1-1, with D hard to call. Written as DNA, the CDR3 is TGTGCCAGCAGCCAATACAACAGCTATAACACTGAAGCTTTCTTT. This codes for CASSQYNSYNTEAFF.